Given below is one T cell receptor (beta chain) in context. Its antigen is as yet unknown. This entry belongs to a study of shared clonotypes between healthy human individuals. At the level of the study: Donors had three CD4 naive, three CD4 memory, two CD8 naive and one CD8 memory plate apiece.

The CDR3 is 15 residues long. The germline CDR1 and CDR2 sequences are MNHEY and SVGAGI. Trimming pared 4 bases from V and 2 bases from J, leaving 13 bases between. Clones were sequenced by immunoSEQ multiplex PCR, and TCRdb holds only the in-frame ones, with some missing. The table records 2.3 million or so clones, more than 80% of them present only once. Overall study findings and caveats: Relative to memory subsets, naive subsets generally showed larger estimated richness. Represented diversity, genetic and exposure-history alike, was limited by few donors.

The rearrangement joins TRBV6-5 to TRBJ2-3; the D is unclear. Sequenced sample: naive CD4+ T cells from PBMCs. Subset indicated: CD45RA+ positively selected. The TCR sequence derives from a man between 18 and 29 years old in good health. Some clones in this sample may be carry-over from other donors' samples. CDR3 residues: CASSFRQAHTDTQYF. DNA of the CDR3: TGTGCCAGCAGTTTTCGGCAGGCCCACACAGATACGCAGTATTTT.